The present TCR beta chain was sequenced within a study of blood T cell repertoires in COVID-19. V was shortened by 7 bases and J by 0 bases, with 13 bases between the two germline ends. The V gene's germline CDR1 is MDHEN and CDR2 SYDVKM. The CDR3 consists of 15 residues. This table comes from immunoSEQ multiplex PCR, and its TCRdb copy is limited to in-frame clones, with some not included. In the table there are fewer than 250,000 clones, about four fifths of which are singletons. This chain joins TRBV28 and TRBJ1-3; D possibly corresponds to TRBD1 (6 bases). Specimen: PBMCs or T cells enriched from blood (not recorded which). The sequence was obtained from a woman aged 50 to 60 with acute COVID-19. The CDR3 is CASKQGGPSGNTIYF. The CDR3 DNA follows: TGTGCCAGCAAACAGGGCGGCCCCTCTGGAAACACCATATATTTT.